The 15 T cell receptor beta chains listed next were all sequenced from one sample in a study of T-cell reconstitution after alpha-beta-depleted transplantation in children (dated by TCRdb to 2016 to 2018). This sample's treatment or condition label indicates: allogeneic hematopoietic cell transplantation with graft depleted of TCRalphabeta T cells and CD19 B cells. Receptors were amplified or captured by PCR. Sequencing relied on an Illumina HiSeq 2500. TCR libraries were prepared with molecular barcoding, using unique molecular identifiers to normalize TCRbeta repertoire quantification. The public reads were reanalyzed by TCRdb: fastp trimming at Q25, MiXCR alignment, in-frame beta chains only. Every CDR3 protein is listed once, alongside the most common genes and DNA of its rows. Here the sample has about 980,000 distinct CDR3 sequences; about 30% occur a single time. About 28% of the sample belongs to the ten largest clones.

The material sequenced was PBMCs, mostly from graft donor cells, taken 360 days after TCRalphabeta/CD19-depleted stem cell transplant. Source of these receptors: a boy under two years old who had a stem cell transplant for SCID, so the T cells may come from the graft donor.

The chain carries TRBV2 and TRBJ2-1; D is perhaps TRBD2 (7 bases). Trimming left V 1 base short and J 0 bases short, with 10 bases between. The CDR3 consists of 16 residues. CDR1 and CDR2 from the germline V gene are SNHLY and FYNNEI. Written as DNA, the CDR3 is TGTGCCAGCAGTGAAGAAGGGGGGGCCTCCTACAATGAGCAGTTCTTC. Residues: CASSEEGGASYNEQFF. Complete variable domain (other parts from reference TRBV2 and TRBJ2-1): EPEVTQTPSHQVTQMGQEVILRCVPISNHLYFYWYRQILGQKVEFLVSFYNNEISEKSEIFDDQFSVERPDGSNFTLKIRSTKLEDSAMYFCASSEEGGASYNEQFFGPGTRLTVL.

The gene calls are TRBV4-1 and TRBJ2-7; 7 nucleotides align to TRBD1. The CDR3 extends over 15 amino acids. The ends lost 2 bases at V and 5 bases at J; junction bases unmatched: 9. CDR1 and CDR2 (germline): MGHRA, YSYEKL. The CDR3, as DNA: TGCGCCAGCAGCCAAATTTTGACAGGGATGGACGAGCAGTACTTC. This encodes CASSQILTGMDEQYF.

This clonotype has a handful of counts. CDR3 protein: CASSVGPGNNEQFF. CDR3 sequence (DNA): TGTGCCAGCAGCGTAGGCCCGGGAAATAATGAGCAGTTCTTC. The chain has TRBV9 and TRBJ2-1; D might be TRBD2 (5 bases). Deletions cut 0 bases from V and 7 bases from J, with 11 bases between. In germline, CDR1 is SGDLS, CDR2 YYNGEE. The CDR3 covers 14 residues.

V usage is TRBV12-3 or TRBV12-4 and J usage is TRBJ1-6, with TRBD1 as a possible D gene (6 bases). CDR3 size: 13 residues. Deletions cut 3 bases from V and 11 bases from J, with 11 bases between. The CDR3 coding sequence is TGTGCCAGCAGTTTCACAGGGAAACCACCCCTCCACTTT. Encoded protein: CASSFTGKPPLHF.

This chain joins TRBV2 and TRBJ1-5; maybe TRBD1 (5 bases). V lost 6 bases, J lost 9 bases, and 15 bases lay in between. CDR1 is SNHLY and CDR2 is FYNNEI in the germline V gene. The CDR3 contains 13 residues. CDR3 sequence: CASRDSKGRPQHF. The CDR3 bases are TGTGCCAGCAGGGATTCCAAGGGGCGGCCCCAGCATTTT.

This clonotype was found a few times. The CDR3 region is CATSWGQGYTGELFF. DNA of the CDR3: TGTGCCACCAGCTGGGGACAGGGATATACCGGGGAGCTGTTTTTT. V is TRBV15 and J is TRBJ2-2, with 9 positions matching TRBD1. The CDR3 has 15 residues. V trimming: 5 bases; J trimming: 5 bases; junction bases outside the gene matches: 6. In germline, CDR1 is LNHNV, CDR2 YYDKDF (reference sequence).

The chain uses TRBV7-6 and TRBJ1-6; D remains ambiguous. Trimming stripped 4 bases from V and 9 bases from J, with 16 bases between. This CDR3 has 15 amino acids. Germline CDR1 SGHVS, CDR2 FNYEAQ. The CDR3 reads CASSSMADFASPLHF. The CDR3 nucleotides read TGTGCCAGCAGCTCGATGGCGGACTTCGCTTCACCCCTCCACTTT.

The chain employs TRBV5-1 and TRBJ1-4; D is unresolved. The CDR3 consists of 13 residues. Germline CDR1 SGHRS, CDR2 YFSETQ. Between the trimmed V and J ends, which lost 0 bases and 6 bases, there was a span of 6 bases. The CDR3 protein is CASSLDWDEKLFF. The CDR3, as DNA: TGCGCCAGCAGCTTGGATTGGGATGAAAAACTGTTTTTT.

The gene calls are TRBV4-3 and TRBJ2-7, with 7 bases identical to TRBD2. The CDR3 consists of 17 residues. V lost 0 bases, J lost 7 bases, and 15 bases stayed unmatched. Germline lookup yields CDR1 LGHNA and CDR2 YSLEER. CDR3 residues: CASSQDTWGGESREQYF. CDR3 in DNA: TGCGCCAGCAGCCAAGATACCTGGGGGGGGGAGTCTCGGGAGCAGTACTTC.

This chain links TRBV6-5 with TRBJ2-1; 8 bases align to TRBD2. The trim removed 1 base at V and 4 bases at J, leaving 6 bases unmatched. CDR1 and CDR2 from the germline V gene are MNHEY and SVGAGI. This CDR3 spans 16 amino acids. The CDR3 DNA is TGTGCCAGCAGTTACTACGGGGGGGCGGGGTACAATGAGCAGTTCTTC. Protein product: CASSYYGGAGYNEQFF.

This chain uses TRBV6-1 with TRBJ2-3; D ambiguous. Trimming removed 4 bases at V and 7 bases at J, with 6 bases between. The CDR3 loop spans 11 amino acids. Germline V lookup: CDR1 MNHNS, CDR2 SASEGT. In DNA, the CDR3 is TGTGCCAGCAGTGCTGTAAATACGCAGTATTTT. Translating gives CASSAVNTQYF.

V is TRBV12-3 or TRBV12-4 and J is TRBJ2-5; 8 bases match TRBD1. Trimming removed 6 bases from V and 2 bases from J; junction bases left unmatched: 5. The CDR3 loop spans 14 amino acids. Here the CDR3 DNA reads TGTGCCAGCAGATCTTGGGACAGGCAAGAGACCCAGTACTTC. Translated: CASRSWDRQETQYF.

This clonotype was observed a handful of times. The chain joins TRBV29-1 to TRBJ2-3; TRBD2 matches at 7 bases. Germline loops: CDR1 SQVTM, CDR2 ANQGSEA. V dropped 3 bases and J dropped 2; count of bases not matched to a gene: 8. The CDR3 has 15 residues. CDR3 sequence reads: CSVEGLAAPTDTQYF. The CDR3 DNA sequence: TGCAGCGTTGAGGGGCTAGCGGCTCCCACAGATACGCAGTATTTT.

The V call is TRBV20-1, the J call TRBJ2-7, with D unresolved. V lost 6 bases to trimming and J lost 2 bases, with 14 bases between them. The CDR3 loop spans 13 amino acids. Germline assignment: CDR1 DFQATT and CDR2 SNEGSKA (reference sequence). This CDR3 reads CSARRTRAYEQYF. CDR3 coding DNA: TGCAGTGCGAGAAGGACCCGCGCCTACGAGCAGTACTTC.

The chain uses TRBV20-1 and TRBJ2-1; 12 nucleotides line up with TRBD2. CDR3 length: 16 amino acids. Germline V gene lookup returns CDR1 DFQATT and CDR2 SNEGSKA (reference sequence). J gave up 0 bases and V 2 bases, and 2 bases lay outside the gene matches. The DNA of the CDR3 is TGCAGTGCTAGACCGACTAGCGGGGGCTCCTACAATGAGCAGTTCTTC. Encoded protein: CSARPTSGGSYNEQFF.